These 24 T cell receptor beta chains share one sample of origin, sequenced in a study of cytomegalovirus exposure and HLA in healthy donors (dated by TCRdb to about 2017). The protocol used for the library was the immunoSEQ multiplex PCR assay. For the multiplex PCR, a mixture combining 60 forward primers for TCR Vbeta segments and 13 reverse primers for TCR Jbeta segments was used. Entries here come from immuneACCESS through TCRdb and include only in-frame sequences with V and J called. Some clones fail to appear in such tables; in the studies checked, an unresolved V gene covers under half of the shortfall, and the cause of the remainder is unknown. A total of roughly 120,000 clones appear in this sample, roughly 66% of them only once. Under 5.5% of the sample is taken by the ten largest. Sequencing was done on a sample of PBMCs. The receptors come from a man between 60 and 70 years old in good health and CMV-seropositive.

The chain combines TRBV10-2 with TRBJ2-3, with a tentative D call TRBD2 (5 bases). This CDR3 spans 14 amino acids. Germline CDR1 and CDR2: WSHSY and SAAADI. With 8 bases removed from V and 4 bases from J, the gap between germline ends came to 16 bases. CDR3 sequence: CASVGRSGPDTQYF. CDR3 bases: TGCGCCAGCGTGGGCCGAAGCGGTCCAGATACGCAGTATTTT.

This clone was seen more than once but under ten times. The J gene is TRBJ2-5, the V gene TRBV6-1; 10 bases agree with TRBD1. TRBJ2-7 matches the DNA end more closely, so the J call is doubtful. The CDR3 loop spans 13 amino acids. Germline-derived CDR1 and CDR2 are MNHNS and SASEGT. The CDR3 nucleotides are TGTGCCAGCGTTCGGGACAGGGGATACGAGCAGTACTTC. Protein sequence: CASVRDRGYEQYF.

V gene TRBV6-1 combines with J gene TRBJ1-1, with unresolved D. V was trimmed by 4 bases and J by 2 bases, leaving 8 bases between them. Germline V gene lookup returns CDR1 MNHNS and CDR2 SASEGT. There are 13 residues in the CDR3. CDR3 DNA sequence: TGTGCCAGCAGTGGTAGATCAAACACTGAAGCTTTCTTT. Translating gives CASSGRSNTEAFF.

The V gene is TRBV30, the J gene TRBJ2-3; the D is unclear. The CDR3 runs to 11 residues. Germline CDR1 reads GTSNPN; CDR2 reads SVGIG (reference sequence). Between the trimmed V and J ends, which lost 4 bases and 12 bases, there was a span of 14 bases. The DNA for the CDR3 is TGTGCCTGGAACCGGGTTCCCTTACAGTATTTT. This codes for CAWNRVPLQYF.

V gene TRBV28 combines with J gene TRBJ1-6; D is unclear. The CDR3 loop spans 15 amino acids. V lost 4 bases and J lost 6, with 13 bases in between. Germline-derived CDR1 and CDR2 are MDHEN and SYDVKM. The CDR3 DNA reads as TGTGCCAGCAGTTATCCCCAGGTGTCTAATTCACCCCTCCACTTT. It codes for CASSYPQVSNSPLHF. Drawing the rest from reference TRBV28 and TRBJ1-6, the complete variable domain is DVKVTQSSRYLVKRTGEKVFLECVQDMDHENMFWYRQDPGLGLRLIYFSYDVKMKEKGDIPEGYSVSREKKERFSLILESASTNQTSMYLCASSYPQVSNSPLHFGNGTRLTVT.

CDR3 coding DNA: TGCGCCAGCAGCCGGTCGCTAGCGGATTACGAGCAGTACTTC. This encodes CASSRSLADYEQYF. The chain joins TRBV5-1 to TRBJ2-7; 7 bases agree with TRBD2. From germline, CDR1 is SGHRS and CDR2 YFSETQ. The length of the CDR3 is 14 residues. The V segment lost 4 bases and the J segment 4 bases; nucleotides outside the gene matches: 8.

The chain employs TRBV27 and TRBJ1-5; D remains unclear. CDR3 length equals 12 residues. V was shortened by 9 bases and J by 3 bases, with 9 bases between the two germline ends. Germline V gene data show CDR1 as MNHEY and CDR2 as SMNVEV (reference sequence). CDR3 in amino acids: CARALVNQPQHF. Here the CDR3 DNA reads TGTGCCAGGGCCCTAGTCAATCAGCCCCAGCATTTT.

The chain joins TRBV7-6 to TRBJ2-7; D is possibly TRBD1 (8 bases). The CDR3 has 14 residues. Trimming shortened V by 1 base and J by 5 bases, and 12 bases separated the two germline ends. Germline V lookup: CDR1 SGHVS, CDR2 FNYEAQ. This chain's CDR3 is CASSLDRGGHEQYF. In DNA form, the CDR3 reads TGTGCCAGCAGCTTAGACAGGGGGGGCCACGAGCAGTACTTC.

The V and J genes are TRBV7-8 and TRBJ2-1; D is possibly TRBD1 (5 bases). The V and J ends lost 4 bases and 11 bases respectively, with 21 bases between them. CDR1 is SGHVS and CDR2 is FQNEAQ in the germline V gene. The CDR3 has 15 residues. The CDR3 reads CASSSTEFIGIQQFF. The CDR3 DNA follows: TGTGCCAGCAGCTCGACAGAGTTTATAGGAATACAGCAGTTCTTC.

This chain links TRBV20-1 with TRBJ2-3; D gene ambiguous. The V and J ends lost 4 bases and 6 bases respectively, with 5 bases between them. Germline values: CDR1 DFQATT, CDR2 SNEGSKA (reference sequence). The CDR3 is 10 amino acids. The CDR3 nucleotides are TGCAGTGCTAACTGGGATACGCAGTATTTT. Protein sequence: CSANWDTQYF.

There are a few counts of this clone. The V call is TRBV5-1, the J call TRBJ1-1; TRBD1 aligns across 7 bases. With V trimmed by 0 bases and J by 4 bases, 6 bases remained unmatched. Germline-derived CDR1 and CDR2 are SGHRS and YFSETQ. The CDR3 totals 15 residues. CDR3 DNA: TGCGCCAGCAGCTTGGTTCCCAGGGACAGCACTGAAGCTTTCTTT. It yields the protein CASSLVPRDSTEAFF.

This clone appeared a single time. V is TRBV7-8 and J is TRBJ2-3, with D maybe TRBD2 (6 bases). Germline V gene lookup returns CDR1 SGHVS and CDR2 FQNEAQ. V was shortened by 2 bases and J by 2 bases, with 11 bases between the two germline ends. This CDR3 has 15 residues. The CDR3 region is CASSLRQRATDTQYF. CDR3 DNA: TGTGCCAGCAGCTTAAGACAGCGGGCCACAGATACGCAGTATTTT.

The V call is TRBV18, the J call TRBJ2-3; possible D gene TRBD1, 6 bases. V lost 6 bases, J lost 8 bases, and 24 bases lay in between. CDR1 is KGHSH, CDR2 LQKENI, per germline. The CDR3 has 16 residues. CDR3 sequence: CASSLLPARGSSTQYF. The CDR3 DNA follows: TGTGCCAGCTCTCTACTTCCGGCCAGGGGCAGCAGTACGCAGTATTTT.

This CDR3 reads CASSPSGGLHNEQFF. The CDR3 DNA follows: TGTGCCAGCAGCCCCAGCGGGGGACTTCACAATGAGCAGTTCTTC. V usage is TRBV7-9 and J usage is TRBJ2-1; TRBD2 matches 8 bases. V lost 5 bases to trimming and J lost 5 bases; unmatched junction nucleotides: 8. The CDR3 runs to 15 residues. Per the germline V gene, CDR1 is SEHNR and CDR2 is FQNEAQ (reference sequence).

The table lists this clone with a count of one. The chain joins TRBV11-3 to TRBJ2-7; TRBD1 is a possible D gene (6 bases). The CDR3 extends over 14 amino acids. Germline V lookup: CDR1 SGHNT, CDR2 YENEEA. Trimming shortened V by 5 bases and J by 2 bases, and 13 bases separated the two germline ends. The chain's CDR3 is CASSPYDRPYEQYF. Here the CDR3 DNA reads TGTGCCAGCAGCCCGTACGACAGGCCCTACGAGCAGTACTTC.

This chain links TRBV5-1 with TRBJ1-1; the D gene is possibly TRBD1 (6 bases). V gave up 0 bases and J gave up 6 bases, with 15 bases separating them. The CDR3 extends over 15 amino acids. Germline CDR1 is SGHRS and CDR2 is YFSETQ. CDR3 nucleotide sequence: TGCGCCAGCAGCTTGGTTATAGGGGGGGACGCTGAAGCTTTCTTT. The encoded protein is CASSLVIGGDAEAFF.

The gene calls are TRBV28 and TRBJ1-1; the D gene is possibly TRBD1 (5 bases). The CDR3 is 17 amino acids. Trimming removed 7 bases from V and 7 bases from J, with 28 bases in between. Germline V gives CDR1 MDHEN, CDR2 SYDVKM. CDR3 region: CASKPFEPSYRGFEAFF. CDR3 sequence (DNA): TGTGCCAGCAAACCATTCGAGCCCAGCTACCGGGGGTTTGAAGCTTTCTTT.

This clone was detected a few times. The V gene is TRBV27, the J gene TRBJ1-4; D remains unclear. Trimming took off 4 bases at V and 0 bases at J, with 9 bases between the two ends. CDR1 is MNHEY and CDR2 is SMNVEV in the germline V gene (reference sequence). This CDR3 comprises 15 residues. In nucleotides, the CDR3 is TGTGCCAGCAGTTGGAGACTGGCAACTAATGAAAAACTGTTTTTT. Its translation is CASSWRLATNEKLFF.

This chain joins TRBV4-1 and TRBJ2-7; tentatively, D is TRBD1 (6 bases). Germline CDR1 and CDR2: MGHRA and YSYEKL. The CDR3 runs to 15 residues. Trimming left V 4 bases short and J 2 bases short, with 15 bases between. The CDR3 DNA reads TGCGCCAGCAGCCCACTCCTCGGACAGACCTACGAGCAGTACTTC. It specifies CASSPLLGQTYEQYF.

This clone occurred a few times. The J gene is TRBJ1-4, the V gene TRBV19, with TRBD1 matching 9 bases. The CDR3 covers 16 residues. The junction had 10 bases not matched to a gene; V was cut back by 4 bases and J by 7 bases. Germline lookup yields CDR1 LNHDA and CDR2 SQIVND (reference sequence). CDR3 nucleotides: TGTGCCAGTAGTACCTCCTTACAGGGGGCGCGTGAAAAACTGTTTTTT. It encodes CASSTSLQGAREKLFF. The whole variable domain, filled in from reference TRBV19 and TRBJ1-4, reads DGGITQSPKYLFRKEGQNVTLSCEQNLNHDAMYWYRQDPGQGLRLIYYSQIVNDFQKGDIAEGYSVSREKKESFPLTVTSAQKNPTAFYLCASSTSLQGAREKLFFGSGTQLSVL.

The genes are TRBV6-5 and TRBJ1-6; D gene uncertain. CDR3 size: 16 residues. Germline V gene lookup returns CDR1 MNHEY and CDR2 SVGAGI. V lost 0 bases and J lost 9, with 15 bases in between. CDR3 sequence (DNA): TGTGCCAGCAGTTACTCGAAAGTGGGAGTGATTTCACCCCTCCACTTT. Its protein product is CASSYSKVGVISPLHF.

The V call is TRBV9, the J call TRBJ1-4; TRBD1 might be the D (5 bases). V lost 3 bases and J 0 bases, leaving 6 bases between the germline ends. The CDR3 runs 14 residues. Germline CDR1 and CDR2: SGDLS and YYNGEE. CDR3 amino acids: CASSGTTTNEKLFF. The CDR3 DNA reads TGTGCCAGCAGCGGGACAACAACTAATGAAAAACTGTTTTTT.

V gene TRBV18 combines with J gene TRBJ2-1; TRBD2 agrees at 15 bases. Germline V gene sequence: CDR1 KGHSH, CDR2 LQKENI. This CDR3 comprises 14 residues. Trimming at V came to 5 bases and at J to 14 bases, leaving 7 bases not matched to a gene. CDR3 loop: CASSEWTSGGAKFF. CDR3 sequence (DNA): TGTGCCAGCTCAGAGTGGACTAGCGGGGGGGCGAAGTTCTTC.

The J gene is TRBJ2-5, the V gene TRBV5-4, with 8 bases fitting TRBD1. CDR1 is SGHNT and CDR2 is YYREEE in the germline V gene (reference sequence). V lost 1 base and J lost 5; bases outside the gene matches: 7. The CDR3 is 15 residues long. The CDR3 spells CASSLKTGESETQYF. Here the CDR3 DNA reads TGTGCCAGCAGCTTGAAGACAGGGGAGAGCGAGACCCAGTACTTC. Filled out from reference TRBV5-4 and TRBJ2-5, the complete variable domain reads ETGVTQSPTHLIKTRGQQVTLRCSSQSGHNTVSWYQQALGQGPQFIFQYYREEENGRGNFPPRFSGLQFPNYSSELNVNALELDDSALYLCASSLKTGESETQYFGPGTRLLVL.